A selection of T cell receptor beta chains follows, all from one sample in a study of identical twins. Using its own MiXCR run on the 5' RACE reads, TCRdb lists one record per CDR3 protein. Among roughly 250,000 distinct CDR3 sequences listed, roughly 13% were seen once. Sequenced material: memory (CD45RO+) T cells sorted from blood. These receptor sequences come from a woman aged 18-29 years in good health. Each CDR3 is given with its conserved first and last residue. A D gene is named only where the DNA matches it firmly. Size is omitted from some rows. Given values are once, few, many or a class for expanded clones.

TRBJ1-1 | few | TRBV6-5 | NA | TGTGCCAGCAGTTACTCGATAACAGGGAGCACTGAAGCTTTCTTT | CASSYSITGSTEAFF
TRBJ1-1 | few | TRBV28 | NA | TGTGCCAGCAGTTTGCCTCGGACAGTTTGGGACACTGAAGCTTTCTTT | CASSLPRTVWDTEAFF
TRBJ2-7 | NA | TRBV4-2 | TRBD2 | TGTGCCAGCAGCCAAGACCTAGCGGGACCCTACGAGCAGTACTTC | CASSQDLAGPYEQYF
TRBJ2-5 | few | TRBV12-3/TRBV12-4 | TRBD2 | TGTGCCAGCAGTTCCGACCGACTAGCGGGGGGGCTTTATGAGACCCAGTACTTC | CASSSDRLAGGLYETQYF
TRBJ2-4 | NA | TRBV6-1 | NA | TGTGCCAGCAGTCGGGACTCACCAGCCAAAAACATTCAGTACTTC | CASSRDSPAKNIQYF
TRBJ2-5 | NA | TRBV5-1 | NA | TGCGCCAGCAGCCCACAGGGTCGTGAAGAGACCCAGTACTTC | CASSPQGREETQYF
TRBJ1-5 | NA | TRBV12-3/TRBV12-4 | TRBD1 | TGTGCCAGCAAACGGGACAGATTGGTGGGGCCCCAGCATTTT | CASKRDRLVGPQHF
TRBJ1-4 | few | TRBV20-1 | NA | TGCAGTGCTGGTCTGGGGGAAGAAAAACTGTTTTTT | CSAGLGEEKLFF
TRBJ2-5 | many | TRBV4-2 | NA | TGTGCCAGCAGCCAACGGGCCGGGGACCAAGAGACCCAGTACTTC | CASSQRAGDQETQYF
TRBJ2-1 | few | TRBV29-1 | TRBD2 | TGCAGCGTGAATGGACTAGCGGGAGACAATGAGCAGTTCTTC | CSVNGLAGDNEQFF
TRBJ2-3 | once | TRBV29-1 | TRBD2 | TGCAGCGTTGAGCGACTAGCGGGAGGGGGAGATACGCAGTATTTT | CSVERLAGGGDTQYF
TRBJ2-1 | many | TRBV20-1 | NA | TGCAGTGCTCTTCAAGGGGGGGCTAGGGATGAGCAGTTCTTC | CSALQGGARDEQFF
TRBJ2-7 | NA | TRBV5-6 | TRBD2 | TGTGCCAGCAGCGCGGGACTAGGGGACTACGAGCAGTACTTC | CASSAGLGDYEQYF
TRBJ2-1 | NA | TRBV10-3 | TRBD1 | TGTGCCATCAGGGGGCTTCTCCGAACCGGGACAGGGAATAATGAGCAGTTCTTC | CAIRGLLRTGTGNNEQFF
TRBJ2-5 | few | TRBV5-4 | NA | TGTGCCAGCAGCTTGGATAATAGCCAAGAGACCCAGTACTTC | CASSLDNSQETQYF
TRBJ2-2 | NA | TRBV14 | NA | TGTGCCAGCAGCCAAGGACAGGGACTGGCCACCGGGGAGCTGTTTTTT | CASSQGQGLATGELFF
TRBJ2-3 | few | TRBV4-3 | NA | TGCGCCAGCAGCCAAGTAGGAGATACGCAGTATTTT | CASSQVGDTQYF
TRBJ2-3 | few | TRBV12-3/TRBV12-4 | NA | TGTGCCAGCAGTTTGAACAGGGTATCCGATACGCAGTATTTT | CASSLNRVSDTQYF
TRBJ1-3 | NA | TRBV7-7 | NA | TGTGCTAGCAGCCGGGACGTCGGAAACACCATATATTTT | CASSRDVGNTIYF
TRBJ2-5 | NA | TRBV27 | NA | TGTGCCAGCAGTTTGGGGTATGGCTACGTAGAGACCCAGTACTTC | CASSLGYGYVETQYF
TRBJ2-1 | many | TRBV29-1 | TRBD2 | TGCAGCGTTGCAACTCTAGCGGGCAACTACAATGAGCAGTTCTTC | CSVATLAGNYNEQFF
TRBJ2-1 | NA | TRBV7-9 | TRBD2 | TGTGCCAGCAGCTTAGGGGGGGGGTTGGCTGAGCAGTTCTTC | CASSLGGGLAEQFF
TRBJ2-5 | NA | TRBV5-1 | NA | TGCGCCAGCAGCTTGGAAGGAGACGGCGGCGCGTTACAAGAGACCCAGTACTTC | CASSLEGDGGALQETQYF
TRBJ1-1 | few | TRBV12-3/TRBV12-4 | NA | TGTGCCAGCAGTCCAGGGGAGGACACTGAAGCTTTCTTT | CASSPGEDTEAFF
TRBJ2-5 | NA | TRBV7-7 | TRBD1 | TGTGCCAGCAGCCTGGGACAGTGGGAGACCCAGTACTTC | CASSLGQWETQYF
TRBJ2-7 | few | TRBV6-1 | TRBD1 | TGTGCCAGTAGGACAGGCCCGAGCTCCTACGAGCAGTACTTC | CASRTGPSSYEQYF
TRBJ2-4 | NA | TRBV20-1 | NA | TGCAGTGCCTCCATGGGATACCGAGCCAAAAACATTCAGTACTTC | CSASMGYRAKNIQYF
TRBJ2-5 | NA | TRBV7-2 | NA | TGTGCCAGCACCTTCGGGGTTGGTGAGACCCAGTACTTC | CASTFGVGETQYF
TRBJ1-5 | NA | TRBV4-1 | NA | TGCGCCAGCAGCCAAGGCCTCGACAGGACGCGGCCCCAGCATTTT | CASSQGLDRTRPQHF
TRBJ2-5 | NA | TRBV6-1 | TRBD1 | TGTGCCAGCAGTGAAAGGGCAGGGGGTTCGGAGACCCAGTACTTC | CASSERAGGSETQYF
TRBJ2-6 | NA | TRBV20-1 | NA | TGCAGTGCGCCTGGGATAGGGGGATCTACTGGGGCCAACGTCCTGACTTTC | CSAPGIGGSTGANVLTF
TRBJ1-1 | NA | TRBV2 | NA | TGTGCCAGCAAAGTTGCAAGAATGAACACTGAAGCTTTCTTT | CASKVARMNTEAFF
TRBJ2-5 | NA | TRBV5-1 | NA | TGCGCCACCAAAAGGGGCGAGGCCCAAGAGACCCAGTACTTC | CATKRGEAQETQYF
TRBJ1-5 | NA | TRBV30 | NA | TGTGCCTGGAGTATGGACAGCAATCAGCCCCAGCATTTT | CAWSMDSNQPQHF